This T cell receptor beta chain was recovered during a study of shared clonotypes between healthy human individuals (dated by TCRdb to the early 2020s). Context from the whole study: Three men and two women, aged 18 to 49 years, made up the cohort. Leukapheresis yielded between about 0.94 and 8.9 billion PBMCs per donor. For each donor, CD4 naive and CD4 memory were each given three plates, CD8 naive was given two plates, and CD8 memory was given one plate. To estimate repertoire size and how much clonotype sharing occurs between individuals, the study deeply sequenced the blood TCR repertoires of five healthy adults. To increase sequencing depth and limit assay-specific biases, TCR repertoire library preparation and sequencing were carried out by different laboratories using diverse techniques.

The donors were healthy, HIV-negative adults who had no recently reported acute infections or vaccinations. All donors were Caucasian adults living in Nashville, Tennessee, USA. CD4+ T cells were enriched through magnetic negative selection, after which naive cells were positively selected on CD45RA and the remaining negative fraction served as the memory subset. Blood was obtained by leukapheresis, after which PBMCs were separated by Ficoll-Histopaque density gradient centrifugation and cryopreserved in liquid nitrogen vapor phase. Purity and quantity of every magnetically sorted T cell population were checked by analytical flow cytometry. Each sorted fraction had its genomic DNA isolated and then quantified by UV absorbance on a Nanodrop 2000c. Points the paper makes about the study in general: Even with the large sequencing depth, rarefaction of the sorted-subset datasets indicated that sequencing was incomplete. The small number of donors limited the genetic and exposure-history diversity represented. Sampling was limited to blood, and TCR repertoires in tissue likely differ from TCR repertoires in blood. Larger estimated clonotype richness was generally found for naive subsets than for memory subsets. Clonotypes shared by all four sorted-subset donors showed higher generation probabilities than non-shared clonotypes. Pairwise subsampling indicated that sequencing depth was expected to affect the degree of clonotype sharing among donors. When a handful of donors were compared, the shared fraction of clonotypes was 5% to 6.5% for naive CD4, 3.5% to 4% for naive CD8, 2% to 2.5% for memory CD4, and 0.35% to 0.4% for memory CD8.

To note about this clone: Its antigen is still unknown. Base qualities are not recorded, but no much larger clone differs from it by a single base.

V sheds 1 base and J sheds 0 bases, leaving 10 bases between their ends. The CDR3 starts with the cysteine, ends with the phenylalanine, and has 15 residues. The kept DNA is CDR3 alone, 45 bases in frame from the first base. CDR1 SGHDN and CDR2 FVKESK are derived from the germline V gene. TCR CDR3 regions were amplified from genomic DNA by multiplex PCR using the deep immunoSEQ assay. Genomic DNA extracted from each cell subset was distributed evenly over all wells of several immunoSEQ 96-well plates, and each plate served as one replicate. Each replicate PCR for sorted subsets received approximately 200 ng genomic DNA, equal to about 30,000 T cell genomes. Purified libraries were quantified with a Qubit 3.0 fluorometer, sized on a Bioanalyzer 2100, and re-quantified with the KAPA Library Quantification kit. Each immunoSEQ 96-well plate was sequenced on its own single-read 150-cycle Illumina NextSeq 550 flow cell. The study's processing was this. Because the immunoSEQ output included only junctional sequences and no quality scores, the filtering could not be the same as the filtering used for full-length reads. Sequences were annotated with PyIR, a Python wrapper for IgBLAST v1.9, and V/J genes and CDR3 were assigned using IMGT germline references. Reads with weak V/J assignments (E-value above 1e-6), missing CDR3, stop codons, out-of-frame junctions, or ambiguous translated residues were removed. V3J clonotypes were defined as sequences sharing the same inferred V gene, J gene, and CDR3 amino acid sequence. Percentage overlap between repertoires was calculated by dividing the number of shared unique clonotypes by the size of the smaller repertoire. RTK rarefaction, the Chao1 estimator, and Recon v2.1 estimates of unobserved clonotypes were used to assess repertoire richness. OLGA was used to compute generation probabilities for all TCRbeta clonotypes that the gDNA method yielded from a handful of donors. In TCRdb, the immuneACCESS table is reduced to in-frame sequences with V and J assigned. These tables do not hold every clone; where another copy was compared, an unresolved V gene accounts for under half, and the others remain unexplained. V, J and clone size are taken as reported in that table, and D and trimming were inferred from the DNA itself. The sample profile shows 2.3 million or so clones; more than 85% of them were found once. 0.39% of the sample is taken by the ten largest.

The TCR was taken from a man aged 18 to 29 in good health. Some clones in this sample may be carry-over from other donors' samples. The sequence links TRBV14 to TRBJ2-7, with the D gene not confidently named. The material sequenced was naive CD4+ T cells from PBMCs. The sample's cell subset or site, from its label and the paper: CD45RA+ positively selected. CDR3 region: CASSQVMISSYEQYF. DNA sequence: TGTGCCAGCAGCCAAGTAATGATCAGCTCCTACGAGCAGTACTTC.